The next 20 T cell receptor beta chains were all read from a single sample in a study of shared clonotypes between healthy human individuals. Assay used: immunoSEQ multiplex PCR; TCRdb lists only in-frame clones, some missing. The table lists fewer than 650,000 clones, about three quarters of them singletons. The specimen was PBMCs. The source is a woman aged 40 to 55 in good health. Some clones in this sample may be carry-over from other donors' samples.

This clone came up once. The CDR3 DNA reads as TGTGCCAGCAGCCCCAGGGACATTGTGACCGGGGAGCTGTTTTTT. Residues: CASSPRDIVTGELFF. The chain carries TRBV7-9 and TRBJ2-2; possibly TRBD1 for D (6 bases). The CDR3 is 15 residues long. The germline gives CDR1 SEHNR, CDR2 FQNEAQ (reference sequence). Deletions cut 5 bases from V and 5 bases from J, with 15 bases between. The full variable domain, with the rest looked up from reference TRBV7-9 and TRBJ2-2, is DTGVSQNPRHKITKRGQNVTFRCDPISEHNRLYWYRQTLGQGPEFLTYFQNEAQLEKSRLLSDRFSAERPKGSFSTLEIQRTEQGDSAMYLCASSPRDIVTGELFFGEGSRLTVL.

V is TRBV7-6 and J is TRBJ2-1; TRBD2 matches 11 bases. Unmatched junction bases numbered 3, after V lost 0 bases and J lost 8 bases. This CDR3 region has 15 residues. Germline-derived CDR1 and CDR2 are SGHVS and FNYEAQ. As DNA, the CDR3 is TGTGCCAGCAGCTTAGCGGTAGCGGGAGGGCATGAGCAGTTCTTC. Residues: CASSLAVAGGHEQFF.

This clone came up a few times. V gene TRBV25-1 combines with J gene TRBJ2-7; 13 bases are a match to TRBD2. CDR3 size: 15 residues. Germline CDR1 is MGHDK and CDR2 is SYGVNS. The V and J ends lost 4 bases and 4 bases, in that order; junction bases with no gene match: 4. CDR3 sequence (DNA): TGTGCCAGCAGTGCAGGGACTAGCGGGACGTACGAGCAGTACTTC. Translation: CASSAGTSGTYEQYF.

The V and J genes are TRBV5-1 and TRBJ2-2, with 8 bases fitting TRBD1. This CDR3 has 14 residues. The germline V gene encodes CDR1 SGHRS and CDR2 YFSETQ. The V gene end was trimmed by 4 bases and the J gene end by 3 bases; junction bases not matched to a gene: 2. The CDR3 sequence is CASSAGQDTGELFF. CDR3 sequence (DNA): TGCGCCAGCAGCGCGGGACAGGACACCGGGGAGCTGTTTTTT.

This chain links TRBV7-8 with TRBJ2-6; D perhaps matches TRBD1 (6 bases). V lost 6 bases to trimming and J lost 0 bases, with 15 bases between them. The CDR3 has 17 amino acids. Per the germline V gene, CDR1 is SGHVS and CDR2 is FQNEAQ. CDR3 sequence (DNA): TGTGCCAGCAGTCCAACGGGACATAGCTCTGGGGCCAACGTCCTGACTTTC. Translation: CASSPTGHSSGANVLTF.

This chain links TRBV6-5 with TRBJ2-1, with D perhaps TRBD2 (5 bases). Germline CDR1 is MNHEY and CDR2 is SVGAGI. The V end was cut by 0 bases, the J end by 7 bases, with 10 bases between. This CDR3 contains 14 residues. CDR3 DNA: TGTGCCAGCAGTTACTCGAGGAGCGGAAATGAGCAGTTCTTC. Translated: CASSYSRSGNEQFF.

This chain joins TRBV5-1 and TRBJ2-1, with 9 positions matching TRBD1. The ends lost 4 bases at V and 3 bases at J; junction bases unmatched: 5. The V gene's germline CDR1 is SGHRS and CDR2 YFSETQ. CDR3 length equals 15 residues. CDR3 amino acids: CASSLGDRDYNEQFF. CDR3 sequence (DNA): TGCGCCAGCAGCCTTGGGGACAGGGACTACAATGAGCAGTTCTTC.

The chain has TRBV29-1 and TRBJ2-3; 7 bases are a match to TRBD1. Germline V CDR1 and CDR2: SQVTM, ANQGSEA. Losses at the gene ends were 4 bases for V and 2 bases for J; bases not matched to a gene: 12. The CDR3 is 16 residues long. Here the CDR3 reads CSVVGTADNPTDTQYF. The CDR3, as DNA: TGCAGCGTTGTGGGGACAGCTGACAATCCCACAGATACGCAGTATTTT.

The chain recombines TRBV27 with TRBJ2-2, with a weak D call TRBD2 (6 bases). CDR1 and CDR2 (germline): MNHEY, SMNVEV (reference sequence). The CDR3 consists of 13 residues. Trimming shortened V by 10 bases and J by 2 bases, and 11 bases separated the two germline ends. As DNA, the CDR3 is TGTGCCAACCCCGGGGGTAACACCGGGGAGCTGTTTTTT. Amino acid sequence: CANPGGNTGELFF.

This chain joins TRBV5-4 and TRBJ1-1; D is undetermined. The germline CDR1 and CDR2 sequences are SGHNT and YYREEE (reference sequence). Trimming shortened V by 1 base and J by 2 bases, and 15 bases separated the two germline ends. The CDR3 contains 16 residues. The DNA for the CDR3 is TGTGCCAGCAGCTTGAGTTTTCTCACATTCAACACTGAAGCTTTCTTT. Protein: CASSLSFLTFNTEAFF.

This clone has more than one count but fewer than ten. CDR3 DNA: TGCAGCGTGGGGAAGATGGGGGACACTGAAGCTTTCTTT. It encodes CSVGKMGDTEAFF. This chain links TRBV29-1 with TRBJ1-1; weak D call: TRBD1 (5 bases). V lost 6 bases, J lost 3 bases, and 14 bases lay in between. The CDR3 has 13 residues. The V gene's germline CDR1 is SQVTM and CDR2 ANQGSEA.

The chain combines TRBV5-1 with TRBJ1-2, with 7 bases matching TRBD1. V gave up 4 bases and J gave up 5 bases; unmatched junction bases: 14. Germline loops: CDR1 SGHRS, CDR2 YFSETQ. The CDR3 sequence is 16 residues long. CDR3 DNA sequence: TGCGCCAGCAGCCGCAATCCCGACAGGGAAGGTTATGGCTACACCTTC. Its translation: CASSRNPDREGYGYTF.

This chain connects TRBV6-1 to TRBJ2-7, with D perhaps TRBD1 or TRBD2 (5 bases each). V lost 5 bases to trimming and J lost 3 bases, with 14 bases between them. The CDR3 has 14 residues. CDR1 is MNHNS, CDR2 SASEGT, per germline. The CDR3 here is CASSLTGTIYEQYF. For the CDR3, the DNA is TGTGCCAGCAGTTTGACCGGGACCATCTACGAGCAGTACTTC.

This sequence joins TRBV27 and TRBJ2-3, with TRBD2 matching 12 bases. The CDR3 spans 15 residues. Germline CDR1 and CDR2: MNHEY and SMNVEV (reference sequence). V trimming: 6 bases; J trimming: 10 bases; junction bases outside the gene matches: 11. CDR3: CASSLTATSGSPQYF. For the CDR3, the DNA is TGTGCCAGCAGCCTTACCGCGACTAGCGGGAGTCCGCAGTATTTT.

A note on this clone: With a far larger clone one base away, a read error is the likely cause. The gene calls are TRBV9 and TRBJ1-5, with 7 bases lining up with TRBD1. V shed 0 bases, J shed 9 bases, and the junction held 9 bases outside the gene matches. Germline V lookup: CDR1 SGDLS, CDR2 YYNGEE. The CDR3 runs 15 residues. Here the CDR3 DNA reads TGTGCCAGCAGCGTAGAGGGGGCGCGGGGACGGCCCCAGCATTTT. Protein: CASSVEGARGRPQHF.

Of note for this clone: Other DNA sequences from this sample encode an identical CDR3 as well. The chain has TRBV11-2 and TRBJ2-1; 10 bases align to TRBD2. This CDR3 comprises 16 residues. The germline V gene encodes CDR1 SGHAT and CDR2 FQNNGV. Trimming removed 1 base from V and 8 bases from J; junction bases left unmatched: 8. The CDR3 DNA follows: TGTGCCAGCAGCTTAGGAGGACTAGCGGCCGGCGATGAGCAGTTCTTC. This sequence encodes CASSLGGLAAGDEQFF. Together with reference TRBV11-2 and TRBJ2-1, the CDR3 gives the full variable domain: EAGVAQSPRYKIIEKRQSVAFWCNPISGHATLYWYQQILGQGPKLLIQFQNNGVVDDSQLPKDRFSAERLKGVDSTLKIQPAKLEDSAVYLCASSLGGLAAGDEQFFGPGTRLTVL.

The chain has TRBV25-1 and TRBJ1-5; D is ambiguous. This CDR3 has 13 amino acids. The V gene lost 4 bases and the J gene lost 0 bases, with 4 bases spanning the gap. Germline-derived CDR1 and CDR2 are MGHDK and SYGVNS. This CDR3 reads CASSGFSNQPQHF. The CDR3 DNA reads as TGTGCCAGCAGTGGGTTTAGCAATCAGCCCCAGCATTTT.

On this clone itself: Only one base separates this from a far larger clonotype, so it likely reflects a read error. Other nucleotide sequences in the sample specify the same CDR3. The chain couples TRBV5-5 to TRBJ1-5, with 9 bases aligning to TRBD1. Germline trimming cut 4 bases from V and 4 bases from J; bases unmatched to any gene: 3. CDR3 length equals 14 residues. Germline V CDR1 and CDR2: SGHKS, YYEKEE (reference sequence). The CDR3 region has the DNA TGTGCCAGCAGCCCGGGACAGGGTAATCAGCCCCAGCATTTT. Its translation is CASSPGQGNQPQHF.

The chain has TRBV5-6 and TRBJ2-7; 8 bases align to TRBD2. The CDR3 spans 16 residues. V trimming: 0 bases; J trimming: 2 bases; junction bases outside the gene matches: 7. CDR1 and CDR2 from the germline V gene are SGHDT and YYEEEE. CDR3 sequence reads: CASSLASSGSTYEQYF. CDR3 bases: TGTGCCAGCAGCTTGGCCTCAAGCGGGAGCACCTACGAGCAGTACTTC.

This chain connects TRBV12-2 to TRBJ2-7. TRBV12-2 is a listed pseudogene. The CDR3 spans 15 residues. CDR3: CASRLALGLLYEQYF. The DNA for the CDR3 is TGTGCAAGTCGCTTAGCGCTTGGCTTACTCTACGAGCAGTACTTC.